The 13 T cell receptor beta chains presented below share a single source sample, sequenced in a study of blood T cell repertoires in COVID-19. The method was immunoSEQ multiplex PCR; TCRdb's version includes in-frame clones alone and lacks a portion of them. Found here are over 80,000 clones, approximately 91% of them singletons; the top ten hold about 7.3%. The sample taken for sequencing was peripheral blood. Every receptor here comes from a man between 70 and 80 years old with acute or convalescent COVID-19.

This chain connects TRBV12-2 to TRBJ2-2; TRBD2, the D gene given by the table, was not confirmed from the DNA. TRBV12-2 is tagged as a pseudogene. The CDR3 is 15 residues long. CDR3 sequence (DNA): TGTGCAAGTCGCTTCGGGAGGGCCCATACCGGGGAGCTGTTTTTT. Translated, it gives CASRFGRAHTGELFF.

The V gene is TRBV6-5, the J gene TRBJ2-7; D remains unclear. Between the trimmed V and J ends, which lost 10 bases and 3 bases, there was a span of 16 bases. The V gene's germline CDR1 is MNHEY and CDR2 SVGAGI. This CDR3 is 13 amino acids long. The CDR3 DNA follows: TGTGCCACCGCGGCCAAACCGAACTACGAGCAGTACTTC. Protein product: CATAAKPNYEQYF.

This clone has only a few counts. V and J are TRBV11-3 and TRBJ1-2, with 7 bases that match TRBD1. V lost 5 bases to trimming and J lost 4 bases; unmatched junction nucleotides: 22. This CDR3 has 19 residues. Germline CDR1 and CDR2: SGHNT and YENEEA. The CDR3 sequence: CASSLLGGDSEFPGYGYTF. In nucleotides, the CDR3 is TGTGCCAGCAGCCTACTCGGAGGGGACAGTGAATTCCCGGGCTATGGCTACACCTTC.

This chain joins TRBV18 and TRBJ1-2; the match to TRBD1 covers 9 bases. The V segment lost 5 bases and the J segment 3 bases; nucleotides outside the gene matches: 10. The CDR3 is 16 residues long. The germline V gene encodes CDR1 KGHSH and CDR2 LQKENI. This CDR3 reads CASSATTQGADYGYTF. CDR3 DNA: TGTGCCAGCTCAGCCACTACACAGGGGGCCGACTATGGCTACACCTTC. Together with reference TRBV18 and TRBJ1-2, the CDR3 gives the full variable domain: NAGVMQNPRHLVRRRGQEARLRCSPMKGHSHVYWYRQLPEEGLKFMVYLQKENIIDESGMPKERFSAEFPKEGPSILRIQQVVRGDSAAYFCASSATTQGADYGYTFGSGTRLTVV.

The chain has TRBV7-6 and TRBJ2-2; 9 positions match TRBD1. The V gene end was trimmed by 5 bases and the J gene end by 0 bases; junction bases not matched to a gene: 7. CDR3 length: 17 amino acids. Germline V gene sequence: CDR1 SGHVS, CDR2 FNYEAQ. As DNA, the CDR3 is TGTGCCAGCAGCCTAGTAGGACAGGGGACGAACACCGGGGAGCTGTTTTTT. Translated, it gives CASSLVGQGTNTGELFF.

The chain combines TRBV5-1 with TRBJ2-5; TRBD2 matches at 14 bases. The CDR3 sequence is 15 residues long. J was trimmed by 5 bases and V by 4 bases; bases with no gene match: 4. Germline V gene sequence: CDR1 SGHRS, CDR2 YFSETQ. In DNA, the CDR3 is TGCGCCAGCAGCACCGGACTAGCGGGGGGTGAGACCCAGTACTTC. Encoded protein: CASSTGLAGGETQYF. Full variable domain (outside the CDR3, taken from reference TRBV5-1 and TRBJ2-5): KAGVTQTPRYLIKTRGQQVTLSCSPISGHRSVSWYQQTPGQGLQFLFEYFSETQRNKGNFPGRFSGRQFSNSRSEMNVSTLELGDSALYLCASSTGLAGGETQYFGPGTRLLVL.

The chain recombines TRBV7-2 with TRBJ1-1, with no clear D. The germline V gene has CDR1 SGHTA and CDR2 FQGNSA. The CDR3 loop spans 13 amino acids. With 5 bases removed from V and 5 bases from J, the gap between germline ends came to 12 bases. The CDR3: CASSPYKETEAFF. CDR3 nucleotides: TGTGCCAGCAGCCCATACAAGGAGACTGAAGCTTTCTTT.

The chain uses TRBV11-3 and TRBJ2-7, with D unresolved. CDR1 and CDR2 from the germline V gene are SGHNT and YENEEA. CDR3 size: 15 residues. Trimming removed 1 base at V and 1 base at J, with 11 bases between. CDR3 sequence reads: CASSLGGSQSYEQYF. The CDR3, as DNA: TGTGCCAGCAGCTTAGGAGGCTCACAATCCTACGAGCAGTACTTC.

V and J are TRBV18 and TRBJ1-1; 9 bases align to TRBD1. Trimming cost V 5 bases and J 4 bases; bases outside gene matches: 5. Germline V gives CDR1 KGHSH, CDR2 LQKENI. The CDR3 runs to 14 residues. CDR3 protein: CASSFQDRGTEAFF. In nucleotides, the CDR3 is TGTGCCAGCTCATTCCAGGACAGGGGCACTGAAGCTTTCTTT.

The gene calls are TRBV18 and TRBJ1-6; 8 nucleotides align to TRBD1. The trim removed 4 bases at V and 7 bases at J, leaving 6 bases unmatched. CDR1 is KGHSH, CDR2 LQKENI, per germline. The CDR3 covers 15 residues. The CDR3 DNA follows: TGTGCCAGCTCACTGATAGACAGGGGAAATTCACCCCTCCACTTT. This gives the protein CASSLIDRGNSPLHF.

The V and J genes are TRBV7-2 and TRBJ2-1; a weak D match, TRBD1 (6 bases). There are 14 residues in the CDR3. Germline V lookup: CDR1 SGHTA, CDR2 FQGNSA. Trimming removed 7 bases from V and 2 bases from J, with 12 bases in between. The CDR3 is CASKVEGAYNEQFF. The CDR3 bases are TGTGCCAGCAAAGTCGAGGGGGCCTACAATGAGCAGTTCTTC.

The chain employs TRBV6-5 and TRBJ1-1; D is unresolved. The CDR3 runs 11 residues. V lost 6 bases and J 1 base, leaving 3 bases between the germline ends. Germline assignment: CDR1 MNHEY and CDR2 SVGAGI. The CDR3 spells CASSRNTEAFF. CDR3 sequence (DNA): TGTGCCAGCAGCCGGAACACTGAAGCTTTCTTT.

CDR3 nucleotides: TGTGCCAGCAGCTTGGGGGACAGTCCCCATGAAAAACTGTTTTTT. Translated: CASSLGDSPHEKLFF. This chain uses TRBV5-4 with TRBJ1-4; 7 bases are a match to TRBD1. This CDR3 region has 15 residues. Trimming removed 0 bases from V and 6 bases from J; junction bases left unmatched: 5. The V gene's germline CDR1 is SGHNT and CDR2 YYREEE (reference sequence).